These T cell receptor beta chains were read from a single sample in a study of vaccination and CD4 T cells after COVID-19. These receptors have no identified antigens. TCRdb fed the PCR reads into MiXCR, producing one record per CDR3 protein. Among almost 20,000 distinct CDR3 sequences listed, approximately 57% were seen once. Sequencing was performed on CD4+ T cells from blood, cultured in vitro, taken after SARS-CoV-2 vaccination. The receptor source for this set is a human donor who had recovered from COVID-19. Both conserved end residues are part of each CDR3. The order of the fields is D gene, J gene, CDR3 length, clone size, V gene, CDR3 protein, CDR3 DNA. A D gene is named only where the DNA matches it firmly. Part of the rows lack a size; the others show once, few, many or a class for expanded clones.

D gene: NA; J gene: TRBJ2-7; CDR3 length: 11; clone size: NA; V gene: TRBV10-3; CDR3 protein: CAISASHEQYF; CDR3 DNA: TGTGCCATCAGTGCCAGCCACGAGCAGTACTTC
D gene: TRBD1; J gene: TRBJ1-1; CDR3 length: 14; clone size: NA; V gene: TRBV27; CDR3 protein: CASSWDSWDTEAFF; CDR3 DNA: TGTGCCAGCAGTTGGGACAGCTGGGACACTGAAGCTTTCTTT
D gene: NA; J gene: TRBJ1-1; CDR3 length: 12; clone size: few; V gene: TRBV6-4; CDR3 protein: CASSRLRTGAFF; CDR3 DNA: TGTGCCAGCAGCCGCCTTAGAACGGGAGCTTTCTTT
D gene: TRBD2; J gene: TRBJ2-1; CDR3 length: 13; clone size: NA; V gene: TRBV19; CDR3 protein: CASRTGTSGEQFF; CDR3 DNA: TGTGCCAGTCGAACCGGGACTAGTGGTGAGCAGTTCTTC
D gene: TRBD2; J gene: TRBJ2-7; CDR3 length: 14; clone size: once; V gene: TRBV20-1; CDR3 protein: CSALPGTSGYEQYF; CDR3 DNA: TGCAGTGCCCTCCCCGGGACTAGCGGTTACGAGCAGTACTTC
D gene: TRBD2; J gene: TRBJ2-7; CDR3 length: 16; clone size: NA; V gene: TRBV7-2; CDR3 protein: CASSFGTSGESYEQYF; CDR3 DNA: TGTGCCAGCAGCTTTGGGACTAGCGGGGAGTCCTACGAGCAGTACTTC
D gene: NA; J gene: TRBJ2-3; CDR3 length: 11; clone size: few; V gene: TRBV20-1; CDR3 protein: CSASQGVAQYF; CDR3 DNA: TGCAGTGCTTCACAGGGTGTTGCGCAGTATTTT
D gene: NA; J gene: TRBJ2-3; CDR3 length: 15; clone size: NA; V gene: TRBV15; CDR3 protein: CATSRVGDLTDTQYF; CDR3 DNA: TGTGCCACCAGCAGAGTGGGCGACCTCACAGATACGCAGTATTTT
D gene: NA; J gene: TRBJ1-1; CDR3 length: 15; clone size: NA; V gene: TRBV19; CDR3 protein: CASSIESRASTEAFF; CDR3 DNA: TGTGCCAGTAGTATAGAATCCAGGGCTAGCACTGAAGCTTTCTTT
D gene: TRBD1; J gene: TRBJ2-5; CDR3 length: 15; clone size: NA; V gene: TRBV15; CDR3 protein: CATSRDSGTGETQYF; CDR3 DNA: TGTGCCACCAGCAGAGACTCCGGGACAGGGGAGACCCAGTACTTC
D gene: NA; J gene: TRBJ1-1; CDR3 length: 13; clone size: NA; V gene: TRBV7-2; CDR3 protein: CASSPLASTEAFF; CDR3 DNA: TGTGCCAGCAGCCCCCTCGCGAGTACTGAAGCTTTCTTT
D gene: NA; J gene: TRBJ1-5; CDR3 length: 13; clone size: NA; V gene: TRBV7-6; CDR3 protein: CASSLDLVGTQHF; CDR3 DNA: TGTGCCAGCAGCTTAGATCTGGTCGGGACCCAGCATTTT
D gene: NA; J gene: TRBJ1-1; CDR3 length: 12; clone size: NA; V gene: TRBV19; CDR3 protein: CASSTGGSEAFF; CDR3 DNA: TGTGCCAGTAGTACGGGGGGGTCTGAAGCTTTCTTT
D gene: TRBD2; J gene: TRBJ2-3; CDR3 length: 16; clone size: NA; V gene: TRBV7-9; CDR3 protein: CASSLVSSGGTDTQYF; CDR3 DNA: TGTGCCAGCAGCTTGGTGTCTAGCGGGGGTACAGATACGCAGTATTTT
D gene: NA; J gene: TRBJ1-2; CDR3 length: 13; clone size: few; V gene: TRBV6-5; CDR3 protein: CASSSDPLGGYTF; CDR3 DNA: TGTGCCAGCAGTTCCGACCCTCTGGGTGGCTACACCTTC
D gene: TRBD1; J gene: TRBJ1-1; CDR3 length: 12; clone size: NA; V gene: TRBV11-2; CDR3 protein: CASSYGQGEAFF; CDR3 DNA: TGTGCCAGCAGCTATGGACAGGGGGAAGCTTTCTTT